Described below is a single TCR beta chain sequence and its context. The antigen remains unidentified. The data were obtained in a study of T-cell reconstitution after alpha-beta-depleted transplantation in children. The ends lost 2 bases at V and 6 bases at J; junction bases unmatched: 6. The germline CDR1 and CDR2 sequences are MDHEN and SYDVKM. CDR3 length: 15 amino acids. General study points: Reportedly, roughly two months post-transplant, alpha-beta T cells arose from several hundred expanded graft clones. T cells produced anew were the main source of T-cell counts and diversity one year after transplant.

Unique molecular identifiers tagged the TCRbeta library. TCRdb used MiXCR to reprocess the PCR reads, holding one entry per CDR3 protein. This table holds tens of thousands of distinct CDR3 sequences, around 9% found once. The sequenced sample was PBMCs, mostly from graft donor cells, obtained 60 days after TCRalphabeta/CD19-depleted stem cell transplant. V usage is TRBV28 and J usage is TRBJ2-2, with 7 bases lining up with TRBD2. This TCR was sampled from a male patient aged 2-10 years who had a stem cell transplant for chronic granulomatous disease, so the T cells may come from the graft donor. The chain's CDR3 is CASSLRRTRAGELFF. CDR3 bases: TGTGCCAGCAGTTTACGGAGGACTAGAGCCGGGGAGCTGTTTTTT.